Given below is one T cell receptor (beta chain) in context. Its antigen is not identified. Cultured CD4+ T cell DNA was sequenced using the Oncomine TCR Beta short-read assay. It was from cultured CD4+ T cells that genomic DNA was extracted. TCRdb re-analysed the PCR reads in MiXCR, keeping a single row per CDR3 protein. This sample yields over 15,000 distinct CDR3 sequences, of which approximately 50% are seen a single time; about 16% belongs to the top ten. This CDR3 has 14 amino acids. The V end lost 3 bases, the J end lost 4 bases, and 11 bases lay between the germline ends. Germline assignment: CDR1 SEHNR and CDR2 FQNEAQ (reference sequence). This entry belongs to a study of vaccination and CD4 T cells after COVID-19. Whole-study context: Once diagnosed, patients had post-COVID samples drawn a median approximately 99 days later (range 35 to 161). Median time from second vaccine dose to sampling was approximately 69 days (14 to 241).

Treatment indicated: roughly nine-day PBMC culture with coronavirus spike peptide pools or control peptides (ViraFEST assay). The authors isolated CD4+ T cells by negative selection after roughly 10 days of culture. This TCR was sampled from a human donor who had recovered from COVID-19. Sequenced: CD4+ T cells from blood, cultured in vitro. The V and J genes are TRBV7-9 and TRBJ2-3, with D possibly TRBD2 on 7 matching bases. The CDR3 protein is CASSFGGQSDTQYF. The CDR3 DNA follows: TGTGCCAGCAGCTTCGGGGGGCAATCAGATACGCAGTATTTT. Looking up the rest from reference TRBV7-9 and TRBJ2-3 gives the full variable domain: DTGVSQNPRHKITKRGQNVTFRCDPISEHNRLYWYRQTLGQGPEFLTYFQNEAQLEKSRLLSDRFSAERPKGSFSTLEIQRTEQGDSAMYLCASSFGGQSDTQYFGPGTRLTVL.